One and the same sample provided the 9 T cell receptor beta chains below, sequenced in a study of post-analysis software for immune sequencing data. Their cognate antigens are unknown. Study observations and caveats: Roughly five TRBV segments appeared more often in patients than in controls, and TRBV5-6, TRBV5-1 and TRBV20-1 were among these.

Researchers reported that TCR beta cDNA libraries carried unique molecular identifiers. Using its own MiXCR run on the PCR reads, TCRdb lists one record per CDR3 protein. The sample consists of approximately 350,000 distinct CDR3 sequences, around a third of them appearing once. The sample comprised blood. Receptor source: a girl aged 10-17 years with multiple sclerosis.

V and J are TRBV7-6 and TRBJ1-5; D not certain. Germline CDR1 SGHVS, CDR2 FNYEAQ. Trimming took 5 bases from V and 0 from J, leaving 8 bases between them. The CDR3 spans 14 residues. The CDR3 loop is CASSAGHSNQPQHF. CDR3 DNA: TGTGCCAGCAGCGCCGGTCATAGCAATCAGCCCCAGCATTTT.

The V call is TRBV5-1, the J call TRBJ1-1; D is ambiguous. From germline, CDR1 is SGHRS and CDR2 YFSETQ. CDR3 size: 16 residues. Trimming pared 2 bases from V and 1 base from J, leaving 15 bases between. CDR3 nucleotides: TGCGCCAGCAGCTTCTTTACCAACATTGGGAACACTGAAGCTTTCTTT. Protein product: CASSFFTNIGNTEAFF.

This sequence joins TRBV12-3 or TRBV12-4 and TRBJ2-7; D remains ambiguous. The V end lost 4 bases, the J end lost 2 bases, and 6 bases lay between the germline ends. The CDR3 contains 12 residues. The CDR3 sequence is CASSSDAYEQYF. The CDR3 DNA reads TGTGCCAGCAGTTCGGATGCCTACGAGCAGTACTTC.

The chain recombines TRBV6-5 with TRBJ2-1; TRBD2 is a possible D gene (5 bases). The CDR3 sequence is 13 residues long. V lost 6 bases, J lost 7 bases, and 13 bases lay in between. From germline, CDR1 is MNHEY and CDR2 SVGAGI. The DNA of the CDR3 is TGTGCCAGCAGATGGCTAGCCGGTAATGAGCAGTTCTTC. Its translation: CASRWLAGNEQFF.

This chain joins TRBV28 and TRBJ2-7; the D gene is possibly TRBD1 (5 bases). V lost 1 base and J 5 bases, leaving 15 bases between the germline ends. The CDR3 has 15 residues. Germline CDR1 and CDR2: MDHEN and SYDVKM. The CDR3 sequence: CASSLFGQGSNEQYF. As DNA, the CDR3 is TGTGCCAGCAGTTTATTTGGCCAGGGCTCTAACGAGCAGTACTTC.

This clonotype appeared many times. This sequence joins TRBV5-1 and TRBJ2-1; D not resolved. Trimming removed 1 base from V and 3 bases from J, with 8 bases in between. Germline V gene sequence: CDR1 SGHRS, CDR2 YFSETQ. CDR3 length equals 14 residues. The DNA of the CDR3 is TGCGCCAGCAGCTTGACTGGCAGCTACAATGAGCAGTTCTTC. Its protein product is CASSLTGSYNEQFF.

The chain is built from TRBV5-1 and TRBJ1-6; D not resolved. This CDR3 has 12 residues. Germline CDR1 reads SGHRS; CDR2 reads YFSETQ. Deletions cut 4 bases from V and 10 bases from J, with 9 bases between. The CDR3 DNA reads TGCGCCAGCAGCAGGGAGGGATCACCCCTCCACTTT. Protein sequence: CASSREGSPLHF.

The chain combines TRBV4-1 with TRBJ2-1; TRBD1 aligns across 8 bases. Germline loops: CDR1 MGHRA, CDR2 YSYEKL. CDR3 size: 14 residues. The J segment lost 8 bases and the V segment lost 0 bases, leaving 3 bases of the junction unmatched. The CDR3 DNA reads as TGCGCCAGCAGCCAAGATCAGGGGGCCTATGAGCAGTTCTTC. As protein: CASSQDQGAYEQFF.

This clonotype appeared a few times. The chain employs TRBV29-1 and TRBJ1-1; 11 bases agree with TRBD1. The V gene end was trimmed by 4 bases and the J gene end by 0 bases; junction bases not matched to a gene: 10. The germline CDR1 and CDR2 sequences are SQVTM and ANQGSEA. This CDR3 spans 17 amino acids. This chain's CDR3 is CSVARTGGPIMNTEAFF. DNA of the CDR3: TGCAGCGTTGCCCGGACAGGGGGCCCTATCATGAACACTGAAGCTTTCTTT.